These 29 T cell receptor beta chains originate from one sample sequenced in a study of OX40 agonist ivuxolimab in advanced cancers. Only in-frame clones appear in the TCRdb table, and some are missing; sequencing was by immunoSEQ multiplex PCR. The sample comprises 100,000 or so clones, roughly 90% of which are singletons, and approximately 0.7% rests with the top ten. Material: CD4+ or CD8+ T cells sorted from blood, obtained in a trial of the OX40 agonist ivuxolimab. The source is an adult with an advanced solid tumor such as melanoma, head and neck, liver or kidney cancer.

The chain uses TRBV18 and TRBJ2-7, with D perhaps TRBD2 (5 bases). Germline-derived CDR1 and CDR2 are KGHSH and LQKENI. Trimming left V 3 bases short and J 5 bases short, with 14 bases between. This CDR3 spans 14 amino acids. Here the CDR3 reads CASSPARGDDEQYF. CDR3 coding DNA: TGTGCCAGCTCACCCGCACGGGGTGACGACGAGCAGTACTTC.

V gene TRBV5-6 combines with J gene TRBJ2-1; 9 bases match TRBD2. This CDR3 comprises 19 residues. Losses at the gene ends were 0 bases for V and 0 bases for J; bases not matched to a gene: 10. Germline CDR1 reads SGHDT; CDR2 reads YYEEEE. In nucleotides, the CDR3 is TGTGCCAGCAGCTTGGGGGTTCTAGCGGGACAAGGCTCCTACAATGAGCAGTTCTTC. This sequence encodes CASSLGVLAGQGSYNEQFF.

The CDR3 DNA follows: TGTGCCAGCTCAGCCGACAGGGCAGATACGCAGTATTTT. Its translation is CASSADRADTQYF. The chain couples TRBV18 to TRBJ2-3, with 7 bases fitting TRBD1. The CDR3 totals 13 residues. The junction had 3 bases not matched to a gene; V was cut back by 5 bases and J by 4 bases. Germline CDR1 is KGHSH and CDR2 is LQKENI.

The V and J genes are TRBV7-2 and TRBJ1-5, with TRBD1 identical over 9 bases. The CDR3 contains 15 residues. J was trimmed by 4 bases and V by 5 bases; bases with no gene match: 6. The germline V gene has CDR1 SGHTA and CDR2 FQGNSA. The CDR3: CASSPRTGENQPQHF. The DNA of the CDR3 is TGTGCCAGCAGCCCTAGGACAGGGGAAAATCAGCCCCAGCATTTT.

The chain employs TRBV5-1 and TRBJ2-2; 8 nucleotides agree with TRBD1. The CDR3 sequence is 15 residues long. The ends lost 6 bases at V and 1 base at J; junction bases unmatched: 5. CDR1 and CDR2 (germline): SGHRS, YFSETQ. In nucleotides, the CDR3 is TGCGCCAGCACCCCCGGGACAGGGAACACCGGGGAGCTGTTTTTT. Protein: CASTPGTGNTGELFF.

The chain uses TRBV6-1 and TRBJ1-2, with D tentatively TRBD1 (5 bases). This CDR3 comprises 14 residues. V was pared by 1 base and J by 3 bases, with 9 bases between. CDR1 and CDR2 (germline): MNHNS, SASEGT. The DNA for the CDR3 is TGTGCCAGCAGTGAAGGGGGGACCTACTATGGCTACACCTTC. This gives the protein CASSEGGTYYGYTF.

This chain connects TRBV18 to TRBJ2-2, with TRBD2 identical over 8 bases. Germline CDR1 KGHSH, CDR2 LQKENI. V lost 8 bases to trimming and J lost 3 bases; unmatched junction nucleotides: 8. The CDR3 sequence is 15 residues long. For the CDR3, the DNA is TGTGCCAGCCACCGGAGAGCGGGGGACACCGGGGAGCTGTTTTTT. Translation: CASHRRAGDTGELFF.

This sequence joins TRBV18 and TRBJ1-2; TRBD1 matches 9 bases. V lost 3 bases to trimming and J lost 7 bases; unmatched junction nucleotides: 12. This CDR3 is built from 16 residues. CDR1 KGHSH and CDR2 LQKENI come from the germline V gene. CDR3 protein: CASSPNTGGGLGGYTF. Written as DNA, the CDR3 is TGTGCCAGCTCACCTAATACAGGGGGCGGTCTAGGTGGCTACACCTTC.

The rearrangement uses TRBV7-2 and TRBJ1-1; D may be TRBD1 (5 bases). V dropped 5 bases and J dropped 7 bases, with 8 bases sitting between them. Germline V lookup: CDR1 SGHTA, CDR2 FQGNSA. The CDR3 is made up of 11 amino acids. CDR3 sequence: CASSHGGEAFF. CDR3 in DNA: TGTGCCAGCAGCCACGGGGGTGAAGCTTTCTTT.

The rearrangement joins TRBV10-3 to TRBJ1-3, with D perhaps TRBD1 (6 bases). The CDR3 sequence is 17 residues long. Germline-derived CDR1 and CDR2 are ENHRY and SYGVKD. V was shortened by 7 bases and J by 1 base, with 20 bases between the two germline ends. DNA of the CDR3: TGTGCCATCACGGAACAATGGGGAACAGGGTCTGGAAACACCATATATTTT. Translated: CAITEQWGTGSGNTIYF.

This clone was seen just once. The rearrangement uses TRBV7-3 and TRBJ2-5, with a weak D call TRBD2 (6 bases). This CDR3 spans 14 amino acids. The germline CDR1 and CDR2 sequences are SGHTA and FQGTGA. The V gene lost 5 bases and the J gene lost 5 bases, with 15 bases spanning the gap. This CDR3 reads CASSPGLGRETQYF. In DNA form, the CDR3 reads TGTGCCAGCAGCCCGGGTCTGGGGAGGGAGACCCAGTACTTC.

This chain joins TRBV4-3 and TRBJ2-7, with D possibly matching TRBD1 (6 bases). Germline V gives CDR1 LGHNA, CDR2 YSLEER. The CDR3 runs to 14 residues. Trimming stripped 0 bases from V and 4 bases from J, with 10 bases between. The CDR3 DNA follows: TGCGCCAGCAGCCAAGAAGGCAGGGGTTACGAGCAGTACTTC. It encodes CASSQEGRGYEQYF.

The V and J genes are TRBV28 and TRBJ2-3; 16 nucleotides line up with TRBD2. Germline V gives CDR1 MDHEN, CDR2 SYDVKM. This CDR3 is built from 20 residues. With 2 bases clipped from V and 5 bases from J, the junction kept 13 bases outside the gene matches. CDR3 nucleotides: TGTGCCAGCAGTTTAAAAGGGACTAGCGGGAGGGCTGGTGGGGGAGATACGCAGTATTTT. Translation: CASSLKGTSGRAGGGDTQYF.

The chain is built from TRBV5-6 and TRBJ1-5; D is perhaps TRBD1 (5 bases). V was trimmed by 0 bases and J by 1 base, leaving 5 bases between them. CDR3 length: 14 residues. CDR1 SGHDT and CDR2 YYEEEE come from the germline V gene. In nucleotides, the CDR3 is TGTGCCAGCAGCTTGGACAGGAGCAATCAGCCCCAGCATTTT. Translation gives CASSLDRSNQPQHF.

This chain connects TRBV27 to TRBJ1-2; tentatively, D is TRBD1 (5 bases). V was pared by 5 bases and J by 2 bases, with 12 bases between. The CDR3 is 14 residues long. CDR1 is MNHEY and CDR2 is SMNVEV in the germline V gene (reference sequence). CDR3: CASSPDAGNYGYTF. In DNA, the CDR3 is TGTGCCAGCAGTCCTGACGCAGGGAACTATGGCTACACCTTC.

To note about this clone: In the same sample, other DNA sequences code for this CDR3. This chain uses TRBV7-9 with TRBJ2-6; 9 bases match TRBD1. CDR1 and CDR2 (germline): SEHNR, FQNEAQ (reference sequence). With 4 bases clipped from V and 0 bases from J, the junction kept 4 bases outside the gene matches. The CDR3 loop spans 17 amino acids. CDR3 region: CASSSDRGSSGANVLTF. The CDR3, as DNA: TGTGCCAGCAGCTCGGACAGGGGAAGCTCTGGGGCCAACGTCCTGACTTTC.

V gene TRBV7-2 combines with J gene TRBJ2-3, with 9 bases that match TRBD2. The V gene's germline CDR1 is SGHTA and CDR2 FQGNSA. The CDR3 extends over 17 amino acids. The V gene end was trimmed by 0 bases and the J gene end by 1 base; junction bases not matched to a gene: 5. The CDR3 sequence: CASSLAASGTRTDTQYF. The CDR3 region has the DNA TGTGCCAGCAGCTTAGCGGCTAGCGGGACCCGCACAGATACGCAGTATTTT.

The CDR3 DNA reads as TGTGCCAGTAGTCTGGGCGGACCAGCTAAAGCTTTCTTT. Protein product: CASSLGGPAKAFF. The chain is built from TRBV19 and TRBJ1-1; no definite D call. Looked up from germline, CDR1 is LNHDA and CDR2 is SQIVND (reference sequence). V lost 5 bases, J lost 9 bases, and 16 bases lay in between. The CDR3 consists of 13 residues.

This clone was picked up one time. The chain recombines TRBV6-6 with TRBJ1-5, with D possibly matching TRBD1 (5 bases). The CDR3 extends over 15 amino acids. CDR1 MNHNY and CDR2 SVGAGI come from the germline V gene (reference sequence). Trimming took 6 bases from V and 3 from J, leaving 15 bases between them. The CDR3 loop reads CASRGDGANNQPQHF. In DNA form, the CDR3 reads TGTGCCAGCAGGGGGGACGGAGCCAACAATCAGCCCCAGCATTTT.

The chain combines TRBV7-7 with TRBJ2-3, with D hard to call. V lost 1 base and J 2 bases, leaving 10 bases between the germline ends. The CDR3 runs 15 residues. Per the germline V gene, CDR1 is SSHAT and CDR2 is FNYEAQ (reference sequence). The CDR3 DNA reads TGTGCCAGCAGCTTAGACGGGCAGTCCACAGATACGCAGTATTTT. Protein: CASSLDGQSTDTQYF. The full variable domain, its missing parts supplied by reference TRBV7-7 and TRBJ2-3, is GAGVSQSPRYKVTKRGQDVTLRCDPISSHATLYWYQQALGQGPEFLTYFNYEAQPDKSGLPSDRFSAERPEGSISTLTIQRTEQRDSAMYRCASSLDGQSTDTQYFGPGTRLTVL.

This chain connects TRBV30 to TRBJ2-7; the D gene is possibly TRBD1 (6 bases). Germline V gene data show CDR1 as GTSNPN and CDR2 as SVGIG (reference sequence). The CDR3 consists of 12 residues. The V gene lost 5 bases and the J gene lost 0 bases, with 8 bases spanning the gap. The CDR3: CAWQGSSYEQYF. The DNA for the CDR3 is TGTGCCTGGCAGGGGAGCTCCTACGAGCAGTACTTC.

The genes are TRBV27 and TRBJ1-1; D possibly corresponds to TRBD1 (5 bases). The ends were cut back, 8 bases at V and 5 bases at J, with 15 bases in the middle. From germline, CDR1 is MNHEY and CDR2 SMNVEV (reference sequence). The CDR3 extends over 13 amino acids. Here the CDR3 reads CASSGPRRTEAFF. For the CDR3, the DNA is TGTGCCAGCTCGGGACCGAGAAGGACTGAAGCTTTCTTT.

The rearrangement uses TRBV7-3 and TRBJ2-2; D is perhaps TRBD2 (5 bases). With 5 bases removed from V and 1 base from J, the gap between germline ends came to 11 bases. From germline, CDR1 is SGHTA and CDR2 FQGTGA. The CDR3 consists of 15 residues. For the CDR3, the DNA is TGTGCCAGCAGCCCCTCCGGGGTGAACACCGGGGAGCTGTTTTTT. Translation: CASSPSGVNTGELFF.

The rearrangement joins TRBV6-4 to TRBJ1-1; D not resolved. The CDR3 has 13 residues. Germline V lookup: CDR1 MRHNA, CDR2 SNTAGT. Trimming removed 2 bases at V and 0 bases at J, with 4 bases between. CDR3: CASSDTMNTEAFF. The CDR3 DNA follows: TGTGCCAGCAGTGACACCATGAACACTGAAGCTTTCTTT.

The rearrangement links TRBV7-6 to TRBJ2-3; the D gene is possibly TRBD2 (5 bases). Per germline, CDR1 SGHVS and CDR2 FNYEAQ. The V end was cut by 8 bases, the J end by 6 bases, with 15 bases between. CDR3 length: 13 amino acids. CDR3 region: CASGGPPPDTQYF. The CDR3 DNA reads as TGTGCCAGCGGAGGACCACCCCCCGATACGCAGTATTTT.

The chain recombines TRBV2 with TRBJ1-1, with a tentative D call TRBD1 (6 bases). Trimming removed 4 bases at V and 1 base at J, with 13 bases between. CDR1 is SNHLY and CDR2 is FYNNEI in the germline V gene. CDR3 length equals 15 residues. The DNA for the CDR3 is TGTGCCAGCAGTGGCCAGAGGACAGAGAACACTGAAGCTTTCTTT. As protein: CASSGQRTENTEAFF.

This chain links TRBV19 with TRBJ1-5; TRBD1 aligns across 8 bases. V dropped 5 bases and J dropped 11; count of bases not matched to a gene: 14. The CDR3 sequence is 15 residues long. CDR1 is LNHDA and CDR2 is SQIVND in the germline V gene (reference sequence). The CDR3 DNA is TGTGCCAGTAGTTCGTTACAGGGGGTCCAGGGGACCCAGCATTTT. Amino acids: CASSSLQGVQGTQHF.

This chain connects TRBV5-1 to TRBJ2-5, with D possibly being TRBD2 (6 bases). The V end lost 4 bases, the J end lost 1 base, and 14 bases lay between the germline ends. The CDR3 consists of 15 residues. The germline CDR1 and CDR2 sequences are SGHRS and YFSETQ. The CDR3 spells CASSGSTSSQETQYF. As DNA, the CDR3 is TGCGCCAGCAGCGGAAGCACTAGCAGCCAAGAGACCCAGTACTTC.

This clone was observed a single time. This chain connects TRBV18 to TRBJ1-3; 11 bases align to TRBD1. J gave up 4 bases and V 2 bases, and 4 bases lay outside the gene matches. The CDR3 spans 16 residues. Germline V gene sequence: CDR1 KGHSH, CDR2 LQKENI. The CDR3 nucleotides are TGTGCCAGCTCACCAAGCGGACAGGGGGCAGGAAACACCATATATTTT. Its translation is CASSPSGQGAGNTIYF.